The 14 T cell receptor beta chains reported below all come from one sample, sequenced in a study of blood T cell repertoires in COVID-19. Using immunoSEQ multiplex PCR, the repertoire was profiled, and TCRdb retains in-frame clones only, with some absent. The repertoire holds approximately 200,000 clones, nearly 90% seen once, with about a tenth in the top ten. Input material: PBMCs or T cells enriched from blood (not recorded which). These receptor sequences come from a young man who had recovered from COVID-19.

The V gene is TRBV19, the J gene TRBJ2-7; 9 positions agree with TRBD1. Germline V CDR1 and CDR2: LNHDA, SQIVND (reference sequence). After removal of 5 bases from V and 7 bases from J, the junction contained 18 bases not matched to a gene. This CDR3 spans 17 amino acids. In nucleotides, the CDR3 is TGTGCCAGTAGTTCCCGGGACAGGGTCCCTAGGCCGGGGGAGCAGTACTTC. Translating it yields CASSSRDRVPRPGEQYF.

J is TRBJ2-2 and V is TRBV6-5; D remains ambiguous. The germline V gene encodes CDR1 MNHEY and CDR2 SVGAGI. The CDR3 loop spans 14 amino acids. The V gene lost 0 bases and the J gene lost 3 bases, with 5 bases spanning the gap. The CDR3 coding sequence is TGTGCCAGCAGTTACTCGGCGGACACCGGGGAGCTGTTTTTT. Its translation is CASSYSADTGELFF.

The chain recombines TRBV28 with TRBJ1-3; no firm D call. With 3 bases removed from V and 7 bases from J, the gap between germline ends came to 10 bases. CDR3 length equals 13 residues. Germline V gives CDR1 MDHEN, CDR2 SYDVKM. CDR3 nucleotide sequence: TGTGCCAGCAGTTTGCAGGCTGAGAACACCATATATTTT. Translating it yields CASSLQAENTIYF.

The V and J genes are TRBV7-9 and TRBJ1-3; 7 bases map to TRBD1. Germline assignment: CDR1 SEHNR and CDR2 FQNEAQ (reference sequence). The CDR3 is 17 residues long. V dropped 5 bases and J dropped 0; count of bases not matched to a gene: 10. The CDR3 loop reads CASSPSGQARSGNTIYF. In DNA, the CDR3 is TGTGCCAGCAGCCCTTCCGGACAGGCTCGCTCTGGAAACACCATATATTTT.

The V gene is TRBV7-9, the J gene TRBJ1-2, with 7 bases that match TRBD1. V lost 0 bases and J lost 8; bases outside the gene matches: 3. Germline V gives CDR1 SEHNR, CDR2 FQNEAQ (reference sequence). This CDR3 comprises 13 residues. Written as DNA, the CDR3 is TGTGCCAGCAGCTTAGCGACAGGGAAGGGCTACACCTTC. This sequence encodes CASSLATGKGYTF. The whole variable domain, filled in from reference TRBV7-9 and TRBJ1-2, reads DTGVSQNPRHKITKRGQNVTFRCDPISEHNRLYWYRQTLGQGPEFLTYFQNEAQLEKSRLLSDRFSAERPKGSFSTLEIQRTEQGDSAMYLCASSLATGKGYTFGSGTRLTVV.

This clone occurred once. This rearrangement joins TRBV10-3 to TRBJ1-6; the D gene is possibly TRBD1 (6 bases). The germline V gene encodes CDR1 ENHRY and CDR2 SYGVKD. Trimming left V 9 bases short and J 4 bases short, with 16 bases between. This CDR3 contains 15 residues. CDR3 sequence (DNA): TGTGCCATTGGGACATCTGAGGGTTATAATTCACCCCTCCACTTT. This codes for CAIGTSEGYNSPLHF.

The DNA of the CDR3 is TGTGCCTGGAGTTCAGCGGGGCCCTACGAGCAGTACTTC. This sequence encodes CAWSSAGPYEQYF. V is TRBV30 and J is TRBJ2-7, with 7 bases lining up with TRBD2. CDR3 length: 13 residues. Germline V gene sequence: CDR1 GTSNPN, CDR2 SVGIG (reference sequence). V shed 2 bases and J 2 bases; nucleotides not matched to a gene: 3. The full variable domain, completed using reference TRBV30 and TRBJ2-7, is SQTIHQWPATLVQPVGSPLSLECTVEGTSNPNLYWYRQAAGRGLQLLFYSVGIGQISSEVPQNLSASRPQDRQFILSSKKLLLSDSGFYLCAWSSAGPYEQYFGPGTRLTVT.

The chain is built from TRBV28 and TRBJ2-1, with TRBD2 matching 13 bases. The V gene's germline CDR1 is MDHEN and CDR2 SYDVKM. The length of the CDR3 is 15 residues. V dropped 3 bases and J dropped 6; count of bases not matched to a gene: 2. CDR3 amino acids: CASSFTSGRANEQFF. The CDR3 DNA reads as TGTGCCAGCAGTTTTACTAGCGGGAGGGCCAATGAGCAGTTCTTC.

This clone was counted a single time. V usage is TRBV6-5 and J usage is TRBJ2-1, with TRBD2 as a possible D gene (7 bases). Germline V gives CDR1 MNHEY, CDR2 SVGAGI. Trimming left V 7 bases short and J 8 bases short, with 15 bases between. The CDR3 sequence is 13 residues long. The CDR3 DNA is TGTGCCAGCAAAACGGGGGGCGGACATGAGCAGTTCTTC. It translates to CASKTGGGHEQFF.

The rearrangement uses TRBV7-9 and TRBJ1-2; D gene uncertain. V lost 4 bases and J lost 8, with 17 bases in between. The CDR3 spans 14 residues. Per germline, CDR1 SEHNR and CDR2 FQNEAQ (reference sequence). The CDR3 region is CASSYRSDAGGYTF. The CDR3, as DNA: TGTGCCAGCAGCTACCGGTCCGATGCGGGAGGCTACACCTTC.

The chain uses TRBV27 and TRBJ1-6; 7 bases fit TRBD1. J was trimmed by 5 bases and V by 5 bases; bases with no gene match: 9. Germline CDR1 MNHEY, CDR2 SMNVEV (reference sequence). The CDR3 is 16 amino acids. CDR3 sequence: CASSPRTGANNSPLHF. CDR3 nucleotide sequence: TGTGCCAGCAGTCCCCGTACAGGGGCGAATAATTCACCCCTCCACTTT.

The rearrangement links TRBV18 to TRBJ1-1, with 9 bases matching TRBD1. The germline V gene encodes CDR1 KGHSH and CDR2 LQKENI. CDR3 size: 14 residues. The trim removed 6 bases at V and 7 bases at J, leaving 9 bases unmatched. CDR3 nucleotide sequence: TGTGCCAGCTCCCTCGACAGGGGGAGTGATGAAGCTTTCTTT. Translating it yields CASSLDRGSDEAFF.

The rearrangement links TRBV11-3 to TRBJ1-3; D gene uncertain. CDR1 is SGHNT and CDR2 is YENEEA in the germline V gene. The CDR3 covers 15 residues. Trimming took 0 bases from V and 2 from J, leaving 8 bases between them. This chain's CDR3 is CASSLDAGTGNTIYF. Written as DNA, the CDR3 is TGTGCCAGCAGCTTAGATGCCGGGACTGGAAACACCATATATTTT.

This chain joins TRBV10-3 and TRBJ1-4, with 7 positions matching TRBD1. Looked up from germline, CDR1 is ENHRY and CDR2 is SYGVKD. The V segment lost 4 bases and the J segment 0 bases; nucleotides outside the gene matches: 2. The CDR3 extends over 15 amino acids. The CDR3 DNA sequence: TGTGCCATCAGTGGGGACAGCTCAACTAATGAAAAACTGTTTTTT. Translated: CAISGDSSTNEKLFF.